The text below deals with one T cell receptor (beta chain). The data belong to a study of blood T cell repertoires in COVID-19. Study overall: Researchers got acute and convalescent COVID-19 samples from the United States, Italy and Spain. Sample material is recorded as cDNA or gDNA derived from T cells, B-cell-depleted T cells, or PBMCs.

Seattle researchers signed up patients amid active infection and tracked them longitudinally. Study processing details: Quantification of nucleated cells was approximated via reference gene primer amplification. The protocol was immunoSEQ multiplex PCR, while the TCRdb copy is restricted to in-frame clones and leaves out a portion. That table supplies the V and J calls and clone size; D and trimming were determined from the DNA. The data show about 190,000 clones, around 82% seen once. The CDR3 extends over 15 amino acids. Trimming took 5 bases from V and 6 from J; bases not matched to a gene: 11. Per germline, CDR1 LNHDA and CDR2 SQIVND (reference sequence).

This clonotype was sampled from a man aged 80 or over with COVID-19, enrolled during active disease. The genes are TRBV19 and TRBJ1-2, with 8 bases that match TRBD1. Sequences were obtained from peripheral blood. Here the CDR3 reads CASSPLPGQDHGYTF. CDR3 DNA sequence: TGTGCCAGTAGTCCGCTCCCGGGACAGGACCATGGCTACACCTTC.